This TCR beta chain originates from a study of CD8+ T cells in alopecia areata. Overall study: Female C3H/HeJ mice aged 7-10 weeks were given skin from C3H/HeJ graft donors, roughly 6-12 months old, that had spontaneous alopecia.

CDR3 length: 13 residues. Per the germline V gene, CDR1 is NSQYPW and CDR2 is LRSPGD (reference sequence). Concerning this clone itself: Antigen specificity is unknown. Gene names follow the mouse nomenclature. The read ends 4 residues shy of where the CDR3 ends; the end is completed using the germline J gene. Within the sample, other DNA sequences also encode this same CDR3.

Extraction of RNA preceded its reverse transcription into cDNA, which served as the sequencing template. Only in-frame clones appear in the TCRdb table, and some are missing; sequencing was by immunoSEQ multiplex PCR. This repertoire lists under 350,000 clones without singletons; more than 1% sits in the top ten. Cutaneous lymph nodes were pooled and cells sorted by CD4, CD8alpha, NKG2D, NKG2ACE and more. Notes on the study in general: Resident alphabeta T-cell populations of normal skin are likewise subject to sequencing in scalp samples. Against the mouse data, patients shared TCRs less clearly, possibly for HLA reasons.

The sample taken for sequencing was CD4+ T cells sorted from a lymph node. This sequence joins TRBV1 and TRBJ2-7, with D perhaps matching TRBD1 (6 bases). This TCR derives from a C3H/HeJ mouse with alopecia areata. MHC haplotype of the strain: H2-k. This chain's CDR3 is CTCSAGTAYEQYF. CDR3 bases read: TGCACCTGCAGTGCAGGGACAGCGTAT.